The clone carrying this TCR beta chain was seen more than once but under ten times. The antigen remains unidentified. The data derive from a study of identical twins. Study observations and caveats: Insertions were fewer in abundant cord blood beta clonotypes, whereas memory repertoires showed none of this pattern. Out-of-frame TCR alpha sharing in monozygotic twins exceeded recombination model predictions.

Each CDR3 protein is one row after TCRdb ran MiXCR on the 5' RACE reads. The sample contains 200,000 to 250,000 distinct CDR3 sequences, 5.5% to 7.5% of which appear only once. V lost 2 bases and J 4 bases, leaving 9 bases between the germline ends. Per germline, CDR1 SEHNR and CDR2 FQNEAQ (reference sequence). This CDR3 is built from 14 residues. These same data were also listed under a study on T cells expressing NK-cell markers. From that report: Sequenced donors, eight in total, included seven who were HCMV-seropositive and one who was seronegative.

The sequence was collected from a woman under 30 in good health. V and J are TRBV7-9 and TRBJ2-1; D is uncertain. Sequencing was carried out using CD8+ T cells sorted from blood. In nucleotides, the CDR3 is TGTGCCAGCAGCTTATTCATCACGTACAATGAGCAGTTCTTC. Amino acids: CASSLFITYNEQFF. The complete variable domain, with remaining parts taken from reference TRBV7-9 and TRBJ2-1, reads DTGVSQNPRHKITKRGQNVTFRCDPISEHNRLYWYRQTLGQGPEFLTYFQNEAQLEKSRLLSDRFSAERPKGSFSTLEIQRTEQGDSAMYLCASSLFITYNEQFFGPGTRLTVL.